Sequencing of this T cell receptor (beta chain) was carried out in a study of regulatory T cells in long-lasting Graves disease. This clonotype showed up many times. CDR3 length equals 16 residues. Germline lookup yields CDR1 ENHRY and CDR2 SYGVKD. After removal of 11 bases from V and 3 bases from J, the junction contained 7 bases not matched to a gene. Combining iRepertoire HTBI primers with Arm-PCR of CDR3 regions, the authors built TCR beta libraries. TCRdb processed the multiplex PCR reads anew with MiXCR; each CDR3 protein has one entry. The table includes some 370,000 distinct CDR3 sequences, over 9.5% detected once. The time point is: newly diagnosed GD, antithyroid drugs for less than 3 months. The TCR library used RNA extracted from PBMCs. These data were also reused for a study on T cells in Graves' hyperthyroidism and ophthalmopathy.

The sequencing here drew on peripheral blood mononuclear cells (PBMCs), taken at new diagnosis, from a patient treated with antithyroid drugs. The chain employs TRBV10-3 and TRBJ2-2, with TRBD2 matching over 15 bases. The receptor was isolated from a woman in her late teens or twenties with Graves disease. CDR3 region: CAAGLAGGDYTGELFF. CDR3 coding DNA: TGTGCCGCGGGACTAGCGGGAGGCGACTACACCGGGGAGCTGTTTTTT.